This TCR beta chain emerged from a study of radiotherapy plus CTLA-4 blockade in lung cancer. The study's findings and limits: Among reported predictors of response, early blood T cell clone dynamics with interferon-beta performed best. An expansion of tumor-derived TCR clones occurred in blood after radiotherapy plus ipilimumab.

Profiled with immunoSEQ multiplex PCR; TCRdb holds only in-frame clones, not every one. The table has 50,000 or so clones, approximately 79% seen once. Germline V CDR1 and CDR2: LNHNV, YYDKDF (reference sequence). V was clipped by 3 bases and J by 4 bases; unmatched bases: 6. This CDR3 region has 15 residues. Regarding this clone: Its antigen is undetermined.

Sequencing used peripheral blood, obtained from a patient treated with radiotherapy plus ipilimumab. The gene calls are TRBV15 and TRBJ2-7; 10 nucleotides align to TRBD1. This TCR derives from a human donor with non-small cell lung cancer who had stable disease on radiotherapy plus ipilimumab. The chain's CDR3 is CATSRETGGFYEQYV. The DNA of the CDR3 is TGTGCCACCAGCAGGGAGACAGGGGGCTTTTACGAGCAGTACGTC.